This T cell receptor beta chain was sequenced in a study of neurological immune-mediated disorders. TCRdb reprocessed the 5' RACE reads via MiXCR and lists one record per CDR3 protein. The sample carries 81,000 or so distinct CDR3 sequences, less than 5.5% recorded once. The germline V and J ends were trimmed by 11 bases and 5 bases, with 18 bases remaining between them. Germline V CDR1 and CDR2: ENHRY, SYGVKD. This CDR3 is 13 amino acids long. The table lists this clonotype with many counts. This clonotype was obtained from a woman aged 25 to 39 with multiple sclerosis. V and J are TRBV10-3 and TRBJ1-2; the D gene is possibly TRBD1 (6 bases). The sample was PBMCs. The CDR3 DNA sequence: TGTGCCGTTCGAGGGGGGGCTAGTTATGGCTACACCTTC. Amino acids: CAVRGGASYGYTF.